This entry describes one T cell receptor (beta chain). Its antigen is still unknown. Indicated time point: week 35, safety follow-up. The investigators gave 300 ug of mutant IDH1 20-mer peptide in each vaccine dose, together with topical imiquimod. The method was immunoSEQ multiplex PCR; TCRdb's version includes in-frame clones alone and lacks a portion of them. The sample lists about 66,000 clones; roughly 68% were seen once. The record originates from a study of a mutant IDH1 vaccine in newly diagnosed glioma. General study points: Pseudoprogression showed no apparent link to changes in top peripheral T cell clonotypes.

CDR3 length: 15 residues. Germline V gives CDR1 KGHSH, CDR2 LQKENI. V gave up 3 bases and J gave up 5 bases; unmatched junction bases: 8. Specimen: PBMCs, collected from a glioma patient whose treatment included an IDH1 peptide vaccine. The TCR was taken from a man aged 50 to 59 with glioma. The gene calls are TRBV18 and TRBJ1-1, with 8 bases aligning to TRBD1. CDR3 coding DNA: TGTGCCAGCTCACCTCAGGGGGCGACAGGTACTGAAGCTTTCTTT. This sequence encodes CASSPQGATGTEAFF.